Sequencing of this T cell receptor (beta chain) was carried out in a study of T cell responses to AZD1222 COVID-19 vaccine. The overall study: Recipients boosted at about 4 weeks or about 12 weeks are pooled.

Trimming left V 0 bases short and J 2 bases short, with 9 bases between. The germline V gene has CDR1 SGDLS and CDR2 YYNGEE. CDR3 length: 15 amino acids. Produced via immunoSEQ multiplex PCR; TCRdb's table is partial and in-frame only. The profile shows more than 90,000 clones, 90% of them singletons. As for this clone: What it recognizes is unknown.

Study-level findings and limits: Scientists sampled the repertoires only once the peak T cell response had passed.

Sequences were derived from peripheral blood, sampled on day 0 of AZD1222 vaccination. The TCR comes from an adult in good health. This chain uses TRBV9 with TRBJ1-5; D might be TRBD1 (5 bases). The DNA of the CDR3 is TGTGCCAGCAGCGTAGGTCAAGGGGGCAATCAGCCCCAGCATTTT. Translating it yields CASSVGQGGNQPQHF.